A single sample gave rise to the 20 T cell receptor beta chains below, sequenced in a study of siplizumab effects on memory and regulatory T cells. Sequencing used immunoSEQ multiplex PCR; TCRdb keeps in-frame clones, though not all of them. This sample yields about 100,000 clones, of which less than 95% are seen a single time; 1% to 1.5% belongs to the top ten. Sequenced: non-Treg CD4+ T cells sorted from blood. These receptors were collected from a human donor in good health.

The chain links TRBV4-2 to TRBJ2-1; D is possibly TRBD2 (6 bases). Germline-derived CDR1 and CDR2 are LGHNA and YNFKEQ. The CDR3 spans 16 residues. Trimming took 0 bases from V and 4 from J, leaving 13 bases between them. CDR3 nucleotide sequence: TGTGCCAGCAGCCAAGATCCAGCGGGCACATACAATGAGCAGTTCTTC. Translation gives CASSQDPAGTYNEQFF.

The chain recombines TRBV9 with TRBJ2-1; 8 bases fit TRBD1. This CDR3 has 15 amino acids. CDR1 and CDR2 (germline): SGDLS, YYNGEE. J gave up 2 bases and V 4 bases, and 5 bases lay outside the gene matches. The CDR3, as DNA: TGTGCCAGCAGCCCAAGACAGGGGCCCTACAATGAGCAGTTCTTC. It encodes CASSPRQGPYNEQFF.

This sequence joins TRBV10-1 and TRBJ2-7, with 11 positions matching TRBD2. CDR1 is WNHNN, CDR2 SYGVQD, per germline (reference sequence). The junction had 9 bases not matched to a gene; V was cut back by 5 bases and J by 6 bases. The CDR3 contains 15 residues. The CDR3 bases are TGCGCCAGCAGTACGAGTTACCTAGCGGGAGGCGAGCAGTACTTC. This translates into CASSTSYLAGGEQYF.

The chain has TRBV6-6 and TRBJ2-7; 7 bases align to TRBD2. The trim removed 2 bases at V and 7 bases at J, leaving 5 bases unmatched. This CDR3 is built from 13 residues. Germline-derived CDR1 and CDR2 are MNHNY and SVGAGI (reference sequence). The DNA of the CDR3 is TGTGCCAGCAGTTACCTACTAGCGCGTGAGCAGTACTTC. Translation: CASSYLLAREQYF.

The V and J genes are TRBV30 and TRBJ1-1; possibly TRBD1 for D (5 bases). This CDR3 comprises 13 residues. V lost 0 bases and J lost 5, with 10 bases in between. Germline loops: CDR1 GTSNPN, CDR2 SVGIG (reference sequence). The chain's CDR3 is CAWSVGVWTEAFF. The CDR3 DNA reads TGTGCCTGGAGTGTGGGGGTATGGACTGAAGCTTTCTTT.

This rearrangement joins TRBV19 to TRBJ2-2; 7 nucleotides line up with TRBD2. In germline, CDR1 is LNHDA, CDR2 SQIVND (reference sequence). The CDR3 length is 16 residues. The V gene end was trimmed by 3 bases and the J gene end by 0 bases; junction bases not matched to a gene: 4. CDR3 nucleotides: TGTGCCAGTAGTATCATTAGCGGGCCGAACACCGGGGAGCTGTTTTTT. Translated: CASSIISGPNTGELFF.

V and J are TRBV21-1 and TRBJ2-7. TRBV21-1 is a pseudogene locus. CDR3 size: 15 residues. This CDR3 is CASSILGNRSYEQYF. Written as DNA, the CDR3 is TGTGCCAGCAGCATTTTGGGAAATCGCTCCTACGAGCAGTACTTC.

The chain recombines TRBV30 with TRBJ2-5; 12 bases map to TRBD2. Germline V gene sequence: CDR1 GTSNPN, CDR2 SVGIG (reference sequence). CDR3 length: 14 residues. The J segment lost 4 bases and the V segment lost 3 bases, leaving 3 bases of the junction unmatched. As DNA, the CDR3 is TGTGCCTGGAGACTGGGACTAGCGGGAGAGACCCAGTACTTC. This codes for CAWRLGLAGETQYF.

This clone is a singleton in its sample. The chain combines TRBV10-2 with TRBJ1-4, with TRBD1 as a possible D gene (5 bases). The V gene's germline CDR1 is WSHSY and CDR2 SAAADI. V gave up 0 bases and J gave up 7 bases, with 12 bases separating them. CDR3 length: 15 amino acids. The CDR3 region is CASSESGGTGEKLFF. CDR3 sequence (DNA): TGCGCCAGCAGTGAGTCGGGGGGGACGGGTGAAAAACTGTTTTTT.

J is TRBJ1-2 and V is TRBV19; D uncertain. V lost 5 bases to trimming and J lost 0 bases, with 4 bases between them. The CDR3 covers 12 residues. From germline, CDR1 is LNHDA and CDR2 SQIVND (reference sequence). Here the CDR3 DNA reads TGTGCCAGTAGTCAAGCTAACTATGGCTACACCTTC. This translates into CASSQANYGYTF.

The rearrangement joins TRBV9 to TRBJ2-1; D might be TRBD1 (6 bases). Trimming took off 2 bases at V and 4 bases at J, with 10 bases between the two ends. Per the germline V gene, CDR1 is SGDLS and CDR2 is YYNGEE. The CDR3 covers 14 residues. CDR3 in amino acids: CASSVGQRYNEQFF. Here the CDR3 DNA reads TGTGCCAGCAGCGTCGGACAGCGTTACAATGAGCAGTTCTTC.

This chain links TRBV2 with TRBJ1-1; D remains ambiguous. CDR1 SNHLY and CDR2 FYNNEI come from the germline V gene. V lost 1 base to trimming and J lost 10 bases, with 7 bases between them. The CDR3 extends over 11 amino acids. CDR3 DNA sequence: TGTGCCAGCAGTGAAGGGGCTAGAGCTTTCTTT. As protein: CASSEGARAFF.

The rearrangement links TRBV6-6 to TRBJ2-7, with TRBD1 matching over 9 bases. Trimming cost V 6 bases and J 0 bases; bases outside gene matches: 9. CDR3 size: 16 residues. Germline assignment: CDR1 MNHNY and CDR2 SVGAGI (reference sequence). CDR3 loop: CASRKGDRGDSYEQYF. The CDR3 DNA follows: TGTGCCAGCAGAAAGGGAGACAGGGGGGACTCCTACGAGCAGTACTTC.

The chain links TRBV27 to TRBJ2-1; D may be TRBD1 (5 bases). This CDR3 is 13 amino acids long. From germline, CDR1 is MNHEY and CDR2 SMNVEV (reference sequence). V dropped 3 bases and J dropped 8 bases, with 11 bases sitting between them. CDR3: CASSLGRRDEQFF. CDR3 in DNA: TGTGCCAGCAGTTTGGGGCGACGGGATGAGCAGTTCTTC.

This chain connects TRBV7-9 to TRBJ2-4; D gene uncertain. Germline CDR1 SEHNR, CDR2 FQNEAQ (reference sequence). Trimming took 4 bases from V and 1 from J, leaving 11 bases between them. This CDR3 is built from 15 residues. The CDR3, as DNA: TGTGCCAGCAGCTCCCTGACTTTGGCCAAAAACATTCAGTACTTC. The encoded protein is CASSSLTLAKNIQYF.

V and J are TRBV5-1 and TRBJ2-3; 7 nucleotides align to TRBD2. J was trimmed by 6 bases and V by 4 bases; bases with no gene match: 14. Looked up from germline, CDR1 is SGHRS and CDR2 is YFSETQ. This CDR3 is built from 16 residues. As DNA, the CDR3 is TGCGCCAGCAGCCCGGAGGCTAGCGGACCCACGGATACGCAGTATTTT. This sequence encodes CASSPEASGPTDTQYF.

The chain carries TRBV5-1 and TRBJ2-1; 9 positions match TRBD2. The length of the CDR3 is 15 residues. V dropped 3 bases and J dropped 4; count of bases not matched to a gene: 5. Germline-derived CDR1 and CDR2 are SGHRS and YFSETQ. CDR3 in DNA: TGCGCCAGCAGCTCTAGCGGGAACATTTACAATGAGCAGTTCTTC. Translating gives CASSSSGNIYNEQFF.

The genes are TRBV6-8 and TRBJ2-7, with D unresolved. CDR1 MNHGY and CDR2 SAAAGT come from the germline V gene. The CDR3 contains 14 residues. Between the trimmed V and J ends, which lost 7 bases and 0 bases, there was a span of 13 bases. The CDR3 protein is CASIPPENSYEQYF. For the CDR3, the DNA is TGTGCCAGCATCCCACCGGAGAACTCCTACGAGCAGTACTTC.

J is TRBJ1-1 and V is TRBV5-6; D is uncertain. CDR3 size: 14 residues. Germline CDR1 SGHDT, CDR2 YYEEEE. Trimming removed 0 bases from V and 4 bases from J, with 10 bases in between. DNA for the CDR3: TGTGCCAGCAGCTTGGATTGGGGAATCACTGAAGCTTTCTTT. This encodes CASSLDWGITEAFF.

This clone was observed once. The rearrangement links TRBV28 to TRBJ2-2; 9 nucleotides match TRBD2. Germline V CDR1 and CDR2: MDHEN, SYDVKM. Losses at the gene ends were 7 bases for V and 1 base for J; bases not matched to a gene: 13. The CDR3 is 18 amino acids. CDR3 region: CASTAPPLAGKNTGELFF. CDR3 DNA: TGTGCCAGCACCGCTCCACCCCTAGCGGGAAAGAACACCGGGGAGCTGTTTTTT. Filled out from reference TRBV28 and TRBJ2-2, the complete variable domain reads DVKVTQSSRYLVKRTGEKVFLECVQDMDHENMFWYRQDPGLGLRLIYFSYDVKMKEKGDIPEGYSVSREKKERFSLILESASTNQTSMYLCASTAPPLAGKNTGELFFGEGSRLTVL.